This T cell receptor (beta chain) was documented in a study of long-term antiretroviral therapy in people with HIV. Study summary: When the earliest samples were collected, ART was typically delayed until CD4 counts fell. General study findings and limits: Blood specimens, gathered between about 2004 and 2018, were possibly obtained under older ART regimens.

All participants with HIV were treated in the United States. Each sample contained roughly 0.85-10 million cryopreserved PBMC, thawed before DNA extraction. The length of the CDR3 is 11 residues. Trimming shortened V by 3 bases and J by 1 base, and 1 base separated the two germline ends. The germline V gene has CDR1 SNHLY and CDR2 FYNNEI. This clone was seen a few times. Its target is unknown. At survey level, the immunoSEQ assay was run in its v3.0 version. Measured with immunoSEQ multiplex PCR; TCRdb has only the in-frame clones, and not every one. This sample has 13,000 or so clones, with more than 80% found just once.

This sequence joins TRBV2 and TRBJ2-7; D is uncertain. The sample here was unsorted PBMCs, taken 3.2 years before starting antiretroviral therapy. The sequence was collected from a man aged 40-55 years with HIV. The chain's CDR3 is CASSDSYEQYF. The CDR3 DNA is TGTGCCAGCAGTGATTCCTACGAGCAGTACTTC.